One and the same sample provided the 15 T cell receptor beta chains below, sequenced in a study of CD8+ T cells in alopecia areata. TCR sequencing used cDNA made by reverse transcription of extracted RNA. Sequenced by immunoSEQ multiplex PCR; TCRdb stores in-frame clones only, minus some. Of some 4,000 clones listed, approximately 74% are singletons. As to treatment: oral pan-JAK inhibitor, 5-10 mg twice daily. Alopecia areata patients gave lesional scalp punch biopsies and peripheral blood samples. Sequenced here: skin, sampled at week 24, from a patient treated with tofacitinib. These receptors were obtained from a human donor with alopecia areata.

This clone was seen only once. The chain is built from TRBV2 and TRBJ2-7; perhaps D is TRBD1 or TRBD2 (5 bases each). Trimming cost V 8 bases and J 6 bases, with 20 bases left between them. Germline assignment: CDR1 SNHLY and CDR2 FYNNEI. The CDR3 runs 14 residues. For the CDR3, the DNA is TGTGCCAGCCTACGACCGGGGCGGACCATCGAGCAGTACTTC. This translates into CASLRPGRTIEQYF.

This clone was detected once. The chain recombines TRBV7-2 with TRBJ1-6; D may be TRBD1 (5 bases). The CDR3 loop spans 14 amino acids. V was shortened by 1 base and J by 9 bases, with 10 bases between the two germline ends. Germline loops: CDR1 SGHTA, CDR2 FQGNSA. CDR3 in DNA: TGTGCCAGCAGCTTAGTCGCGGGGGGTTCACCCCTCCACTTT. Its protein product is CASSLVAGGSPLHF.

The chain uses TRBV1 and TRBJ2-6; no DNA check was done on the table's D call, TRBD1. TRBV1 is classified as a pseudogene. This CDR3 spans 18 amino acids. CDR3 DNA sequence: TGCACCAGCAGTGGGCCCCGTTTGTGCAAAAGTCGGGCCAACGTCCTGACTTTC. Protein product: CTSSGPRLCKSRANVLTF.

This rearrangement joins TRBV29-1 to TRBJ1-4; TRBD1 agrees at 8 bases. The germline V gene has CDR1 SQVTM and CDR2 ANQGSEA. Trimming cost V 4 bases and J 8 bases; bases outside gene matches: 6. This CDR3 contains 13 residues. The CDR3 sequence: CSVATGDREKLFF. As DNA, the CDR3 is TGCAGCGTTGCCACAGGGGACAGGGAAAAACTGTTTTTT.

The rearrangement joins TRBV29-1 to TRBJ1-5, with TRBD1 identical over 7 bases. The germline V gene encodes CDR1 SQVTM and CDR2 ANQGSEA. The CDR3 contains 13 residues. V was pared by 4 bases and J by 6 bases, with 6 bases of the junction left unmatched. Written as DNA, the CDR3 is TGCAGCGTTGTGGGGCAGGGGGGTCAGCCCCAGCATTTT. Its protein product is CSVVGQGGQPQHF. The variable domain in full, completed from reference TRBV29-1 and TRBJ1-5, reads SAVISQKPSRDICQRGTSLTIQCQVDSQVTMMFWYRQQPGQSLTLIATANQGSEATYESGFVIDKFPISRPNLTFSTLTVSNMSPEDSSIYLCSVVGQGGQPQHFGDGTRLSIL.

The chain combines TRBV25-1 with TRBJ2-1, with D maybe TRBD2 (6 bases). The CDR3 has 14 amino acids. In germline, CDR1 is MGHDK, CDR2 SYGVNS. V lost 6 bases, J lost 4 bases, and 13 bases lay in between. Here the CDR3 reads CASSPGLAYNEQFF. CDR3 nucleotide sequence: TGTGCCAGCAGCCCGGGACTGGCTTACAATGAGCAGTTCTTC.

This clone appeared a few times. V and J are TRBV5-6 and TRBJ2-3; tentative D call: TRBD1 (6 bases). The CDR3 contains 14 residues. V lost 4 bases and J lost 2, with 11 bases in between. CDR1 SGHDT and CDR2 YYEEEE come from the germline V gene. This CDR3 reads CASSIQGATDTQYF. The CDR3 DNA follows: TGTGCCAGCAGCATACAGGGAGCCACAGATACGCAGTATTTT. The variable domain in full, with the rest retrieved from reference TRBV5-6 and TRBJ2-3, is DAGVTQSPTHLIKTRGQQVTLRCSPKSGHDTVSWYQQALGQGPQFIFQYYEEEERQRGNFPDRFSGHQFPNYSSELNVNALLLGDSALYLCASSIQGATDTQYFGPGTRLTVL.

The chain is built from TRBV4-3 and TRBJ2-7; D perhaps matches TRBD1 (5 bases). CDR1 is LGHNA and CDR2 is YSLEER in the germline V gene. Trimming pared 0 bases from V and 2 bases from J, leaving 14 bases between. The CDR3 covers 16 residues. DNA of the CDR3: TGCGCCAGCAGCCAAGATCAGGGTGGGTCTACCTACGAGCAGTACTTC. Amino acid sequence: CASSQDQGGSTYEQYF.

V is TRBV29-1 and J is TRBJ2-1; D gene unclear. The ends were cut back, 4 bases at V and 5 bases at J, with 3 bases in the middle. From germline, CDR1 is SQVTM and CDR2 ANQGSEA. The CDR3 is 10 amino acids. The CDR3 bases are TGCAGCGTTGGGAACAATGAGCAGTTCTTC. It yields the protein CSVGNNEQFF.

The chain employs TRBV2 and TRBJ1-1; D is uncertain. The ends were cut back, 8 bases at V and 1 base at J, with 11 bases in the middle. The CDR3 length is 13 residues. Germline CDR1 and CDR2: SNHLY and FYNNEI. The CDR3 nucleotides read TGTGCCAGCCAGAGAGACCCGAACACTGAAGCTTTCTTT. It yields the protein CASQRDPNTEAFF.

The chain is built from TRBV6-5 and TRBJ1-1; no firm D call. This CDR3 region has 15 residues. The V gene's germline CDR1 is MNHEY and CDR2 SVGAGI. V was cut by 3 bases and J by 5 bases, with 16 bases left in between. The CDR3 region is CASSYGRGLQTEAFF. The CDR3 region has the DNA TGTGCCAGCAGTTATGGTCGCGGACTCCAGACTGAAGCTTTCTTT.

The rearrangement links TRBV15 to TRBJ1-4; D ambiguous. Germline CDR1 LNHNV, CDR2 YYDKDF (reference sequence). This CDR3 spans 14 amino acids. Trimming stripped 5 bases from V and 8 bases from J, with 15 bases between. The CDR3 DNA reads TGTGCCACCAGCTACCCGGGCGCACAGGAAAAACTGTTTTTT. Translating gives CATSYPGAQEKLFF.

V and J are TRBV7-2 and TRBJ2-1, with D hard to call. Trimming took off 3 bases at V and 9 bases at J, with 12 bases between the two ends. Looked up from germline, CDR1 is SGHTA and CDR2 is FQGNSA. The CDR3 contains 13 residues. The CDR3 coding sequence is TGTGCCAGCAGCTTTCAGAGATATGCTGAGCAGTTCTTC. Its protein is CASSFQRYAEQFF.

This clone was seen only a few times. The CDR3 region is CASSQYRGATYEQYF. DNA of the CDR3: TGTGCCAGCAGCCAGTACAGGGGCGCAACCTACGAGCAGTACTTC. V and J are TRBV14 and TRBJ2-7; 7 nucleotides agree with TRBD1. There are 15 residues in the CDR3. V lost 3 bases and J lost 2; bases outside the gene matches: 7. Germline CDR1 SGHDN, CDR2 FVKESK. The variable domain in full, with the rest retrieved from reference TRBV14 and TRBJ2-7, is EAGVTQFPSHSVIEKGQTVTLRCDPISGHDNLYWYRRVMGKEIKFLLHFVKESKQDESGMPNNRFLAERTGGTYSTLKVQPAELEDSGVYFCASSQYRGATYEQYFGPGTRLTVT.

This chain links TRBV23-1 with TRBJ1-6, with TRBD1 matching over 8 bases. TRBV23-1 qualifies as an ORF whose function is uncertain. V trimming: 5 bases; J trimming: 7 bases; junction bases outside the gene matches: 10. This CDR3 has 16 amino acids. CDR3 residues: CASSVRPGQVNSPLHF. CDR3 nucleotides: TGCGCCAGCAGTGTACGCCCGGGACAGGTGAATTCACCCCTCCACTTT.